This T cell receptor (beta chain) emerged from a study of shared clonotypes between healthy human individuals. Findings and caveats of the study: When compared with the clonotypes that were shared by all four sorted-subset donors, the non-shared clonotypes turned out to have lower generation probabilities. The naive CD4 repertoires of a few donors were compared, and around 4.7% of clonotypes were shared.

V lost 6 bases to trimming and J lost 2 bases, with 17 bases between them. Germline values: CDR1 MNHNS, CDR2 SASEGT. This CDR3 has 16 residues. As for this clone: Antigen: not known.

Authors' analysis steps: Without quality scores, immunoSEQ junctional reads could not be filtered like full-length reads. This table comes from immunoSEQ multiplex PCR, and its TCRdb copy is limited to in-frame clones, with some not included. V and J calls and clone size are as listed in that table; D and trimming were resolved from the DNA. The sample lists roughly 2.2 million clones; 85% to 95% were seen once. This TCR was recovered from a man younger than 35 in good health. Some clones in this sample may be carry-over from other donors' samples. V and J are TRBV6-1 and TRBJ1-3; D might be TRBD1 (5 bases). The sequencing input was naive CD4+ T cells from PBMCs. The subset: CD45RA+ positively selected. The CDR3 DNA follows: TGTGCCAGCAGCGAACCCCAGGGTCGGCCTGGAAACACCATATATTTT. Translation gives CASSEPQGRPGNTIYF.